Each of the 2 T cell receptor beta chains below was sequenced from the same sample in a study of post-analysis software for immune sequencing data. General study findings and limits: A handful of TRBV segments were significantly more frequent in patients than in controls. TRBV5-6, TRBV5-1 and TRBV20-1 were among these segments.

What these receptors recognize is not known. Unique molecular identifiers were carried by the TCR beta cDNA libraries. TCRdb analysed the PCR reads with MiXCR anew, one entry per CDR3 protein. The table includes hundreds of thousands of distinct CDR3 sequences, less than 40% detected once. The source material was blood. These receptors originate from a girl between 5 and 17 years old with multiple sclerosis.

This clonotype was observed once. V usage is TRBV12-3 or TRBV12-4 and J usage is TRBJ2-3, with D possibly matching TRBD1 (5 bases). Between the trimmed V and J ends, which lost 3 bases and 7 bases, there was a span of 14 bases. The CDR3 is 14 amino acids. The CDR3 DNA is TGTGCCAGCAGTTTTGCCCAGGGTGACAATACGCAGTATTTT. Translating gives CASSFAQGDNTQYF.

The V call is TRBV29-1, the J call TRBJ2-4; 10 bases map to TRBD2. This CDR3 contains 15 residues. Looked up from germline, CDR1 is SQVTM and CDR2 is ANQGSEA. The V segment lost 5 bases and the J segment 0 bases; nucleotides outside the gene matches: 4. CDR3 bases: TGCAGCGTTCGAGGACTAGCGGTAGCCAAAAACATTCAGTACTTC. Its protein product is CSVRGLAVAKNIQYF.